The next 20 T cell receptor beta chains were all read from a single sample in a study of OX40 agonist ivuxolimab in advanced cancers. The protocol was immunoSEQ multiplex PCR, while the TCRdb copy is restricted to in-frame clones and leaves out a portion. The sample has 64,000 or so clones; roughly 80% are singletons. Sequenced material: CD4+ or CD8+ T cells sorted from blood, taken in a trial of the OX40 agonist ivuxolimab. The receptors were sampled from an adult with an advanced solid tumor such as melanoma, head and neck, liver or kidney cancer.

The V call is TRBV7-9, the J call TRBJ1-3; D remains unclear. The germline gives CDR1 SEHNR, CDR2 FQNEAQ (reference sequence). Trimming shortened V by 5 bases and J by 4 bases, and 6 bases separated the two germline ends. There are 12 residues in the CDR3. CDR3: CASSLQGNTIYF. CDR3 DNA sequence: TGTGCCAGCAGCCTACAGGGAAACACCATATATTTT.

In DNA, the CDR3 is TGTGCCAGGCTCCCCACTGAAGCTTTCTTT. Its protein is CARLPTEAFF. The chain carries TRBV19 and TRBJ1-1; D remains unclear. V was pared by 9 bases and J by 4 bases, with 6 bases between. The CDR3 runs to 10 residues. CDR1 and CDR2 (germline): LNHDA, SQIVND (reference sequence).

The J gene is TRBJ2-7, the V gene TRBV29-1; the D is unclear. The CDR3 sequence is 11 residues long. CDR1 SQVTM and CDR2 ANQGSEA come from the germline V gene. Trimming removed 5 bases from V and 3 bases from J, with 8 bases in between. CDR3 amino acids: CSVRTGYEQYF. The CDR3 bases are TGCAGCGTTCGGACGGGCTACGAGCAGTACTTC.

The J gene is TRBJ2-7, the V gene TRBV9; D remains unclear. Deletions cut 0 bases from V and 0 bases from J, with 7 bases between. The CDR3 sequence is 14 residues long. Germline V gene sequence: CDR1 SGDLS, CDR2 YYNGEE. CDR3: CASSVVDSSYEQYF. The CDR3 region has the DNA TGTGCCAGCAGCGTAGTGGATAGCTCCTACGAGCAGTACTTC.

The chain employs TRBV18 and TRBJ2-7, with 11 positions matching TRBD2. CDR1 and CDR2 from the germline V gene are KGHSH and LQKENI. The ends lost 2 bases at V and 2 bases at J; junction bases unmatched: 2. The CDR3 extends over 15 amino acids. For the CDR3, the DNA is TGTGCCAGCTCACCAAGTAGCGGGGGGGCCTACGAGCAGTACTTC. It codes for CASSPSSGGAYEQYF.

J is TRBJ2-6 and V is TRBV2; TRBD2 aligns across 12 bases. Germline V gives CDR1 SNHLY, CDR2 FYNNEI. Germline trimming cut 6 bases from V and 1 base from J; bases unmatched to any gene: 4. The CDR3 has 17 amino acids. The CDR3 DNA is TGTGCCAGCAGGGAACTAGCGGGGGGTTCTGGGGCCAACGTCCTGACTTTC. Its protein is CASRELAGGSGANVLTF.

The chain employs TRBV5-4 and TRBJ2-1; TRBD1 matches at 9 bases. J gave up 4 bases and V 2 bases, and 7 bases lay outside the gene matches. CDR3 length: 16 residues. CDR1 is SGHNT, CDR2 YYREEE, per germline (reference sequence). The CDR3 DNA is TGTGCCAGCAGCTTTTGGGTGACAGGGGGGTACAATGAGCAGTTCTTC. Residues: CASSFWVTGGYNEQFF.

V gene TRBV6-1 combines with J gene TRBJ2-5, with 7 bases identical to TRBD2. CDR1 is MNHNS and CDR2 is SASEGT in the germline V gene. The length of the CDR3 is 14 residues. With 6 bases clipped from V and 2 bases from J, the junction kept 6 bases outside the gene matches. CDR3 protein: CASSQLALQETQYF. CDR3 nucleotide sequence: TGTGCCAGCAGCCAACTAGCGCTGCAAGAGACCCAGTACTTC.

The chain has TRBV4-2 and TRBJ1-5; a weak D match, TRBD1 (5 bases). Germline lookup yields CDR1 LGHNA and CDR2 YNFKEQ. V lost 4 bases to trimming and J lost 5 bases, with 15 bases between them. The CDR3 runs 15 residues. The CDR3 spells CASSRTGDFDQPQHF. The CDR3 DNA sequence: TGTGCCAGCAGCCGAACAGGAGACTTCGATCAGCCCCAGCATTTT.

The rearrangement uses TRBV29-1 and TRBJ1-4; 7 nucleotides match TRBD1. V was pared by 5 bases and J by 5 bases, with 5 bases of the junction left unmatched. Germline V gene lookup returns CDR1 SQVTM and CDR2 ANQGSEA. This CDR3 has 13 amino acids. This CDR3 is CSVFQGGNEKLFF. The DNA of the CDR3 is TGCAGCGTTTTTCAAGGGGGCAATGAAAAACTGTTTTTT.

This sequence joins TRBV15 and TRBJ2-7; 7 bases line up with TRBD2. The CDR3 is 14 residues long. Losses at the gene ends were 6 bases for V and 4 bases for J; bases not matched to a gene: 9. Per germline, CDR1 LNHNV and CDR2 YYDKDF (reference sequence). As DNA, the CDR3 is TGTGCCACCAGACCCAGAAACGGGAGGTACGAGCAGTACTTC. Translation gives CATRPRNGRYEQYF.

The chain couples TRBV5-1 to TRBJ2-1; D remains unclear. The CDR3 loop spans 15 amino acids. Trimming stripped 4 bases from V and 5 bases from J, with 16 bases between. CDR1 and CDR2 from the germline V gene are SGHRS and YFSETQ. The DNA for the CDR3 is TGCGCCAGCAGCCAAGGACGTAGCCTAAACAATGAGCAGTTCTTC. Protein sequence: CASSQGRSLNNEQFF. Combining the CDR3 with reference TRBV5-1 and TRBJ2-1 gives the whole variable domain KAGVTQTPRYLIKTRGQQVTLSCSPISGHRSVSWYQQTPGQGLQFLFEYFSETQRNKGNFPGRFSGRQFSNSRSEMNVSTLELGDSALYLCASSQGRSLNNEQFFGPGTRLTVL.

The chain's CDR3 is CASSQVGGGSGIQYF. The CDR3 bases are TGCGCCAGCAGCCAAGTGGGCGGGGGGAGCGGAATTCAGTACTTC. The rearrangement uses TRBV4-1 and TRBJ2-4; 8 bases map to TRBD2. Germline V gene sequence: CDR1 MGHRA, CDR2 YSYEKL. V lost 1 base and J lost 10; bases outside the gene matches: 9. The CDR3 runs 15 residues.

V gene TRBV5-1 combines with J gene TRBJ1-1; D not resolved. The CDR3 runs to 17 residues. V shed 4 bases and J shed 1 base, with 20 bases lying between them. Germline CDR1 is SGHRS and CDR2 is YFSETQ. CDR3 sequence: CASSLDTRRGKNTEAFF. The CDR3 DNA is TGCGCCAGCAGCCTTGACACCCGACGCGGGAAGAACACTGAAGCTTTCTTT.

The chain has TRBV19 and TRBJ2-1; D gene uncertain. CDR3 length equals 15 residues. Trimming took off 3 bases at V and 7 bases at J, with 16 bases between the two ends. CDR1 and CDR2 (germline): LNHDA, SQIVND (reference sequence). The CDR3 DNA reads as TGTGCCAGTAGTATTAGGTCAGGTCCACAGAATGAGCAGTTCTTC. This translates into CASSIRSGPQNEQFF.

The chain is built from TRBV2 and TRBJ2-5; D is unresolved. The J call could be wrong; TRBJ2-7 is a better fit for the DNA end. This CDR3 spans 10 amino acids. Germline V gene sequence: CDR1 SNHLY, CDR2 FYNNEI. The CDR3 region is CASGNYEQYF. The CDR3 DNA reads TGTGCCAGCGGCAACTACGAGCAGTACTTC.

This clone showed up just once. The CDR3 spells CSTPRKTQYF. CDR3 nucleotides: TGCAGTACACCCAGGAAGACCCAGTACTTC. The genes are TRBV20-1 and TRBJ2-5; D gene unclear. This CDR3 spans 10 amino acids. Trimming removed 8 bases at V and 6 bases at J, with 10 bases between. Germline CDR1 DFQATT, CDR2 SNEGSKA (reference sequence).

The rearrangement links TRBV28 to TRBJ2-7, with a tentative D call TRBD1 (6 bases). The CDR3 consists of 13 residues. In germline, CDR1 is MDHEN, CDR2 SYDVKM. V was cut by 6 bases and J by 1 base, with 10 bases left in between. CDR3 sequence (DNA): TGTGCCAGCAGGAAGGGGGTTTCCTACGAGCAGTACTTC. It translates to CASRKGVSYEQYF. Combining the CDR3 with reference TRBV28 and TRBJ2-7 gives the whole variable domain DVKVTQSSRYLVKRTGEKVFLECVQDMDHENMFWYRQDPGLGLRLIYFSYDVKMKEKGDIPEGYSVSREKKERFSLILESASTNQTSMYLCASRKGVSYEQYFGPGTRLTVT.

Only one count was recorded for this clone. The chain carries TRBV5-1 and TRBJ2-3; 9 nucleotides align to TRBD1. The CDR3 runs to 15 residues. The germline gives CDR1 SGHRS, CDR2 YFSETQ. Trimming at V came to 0 bases and at J to 4 bases, leaving 3 bases not matched to a gene. CDR3 region: CASSLDRGPADTQYF. Here the CDR3 DNA reads TGCGCCAGCAGCTTGGACAGGGGGCCGGCAGATACGCAGTATTTT. The variable domain in full, with the rest retrieved from reference TRBV5-1 and TRBJ2-3, is KAGVTQTPRYLIKTRGQQVTLSCSPISGHRSVSWYQQTPGQGLQFLFEYFSETQRNKGNFPGRFSGRQFSNSRSEMNVSTLELGDSALYLCASSLDRGPADTQYFGPGTRLTVL.

The chain employs TRBV29-1 and TRBJ2-1; weak D call: TRBD2 (5 bases). The CDR3 is 13 amino acids. The V end was cut by 1 base, the J end by 7 bases, with 11 bases between. The germline V gene has CDR1 SQVTM and CDR2 ANQGSEA. This CDR3 is CSVEGAGWNEQFF. In DNA, the CDR3 is TGCAGCGTTGAAGGGGCGGGTTGGAATGAGCAGTTCTTC.